These 28 T cell receptor beta chains came from one sample sequenced in a study of cytomegalovirus exposure and HLA in healthy donors. The PCR made use of 60 Vbeta and 13 Jbeta primers. Sequencing was performed with immunoSEQ multiplex PCR; in TCRdb, only in-frame clones are kept and a portion is missing. The sample gives fewer than 150,000 clones, approximately 80% of which show up once; 2.7% is in the top ten. Input material: PBMCs. Every receptor here comes from a woman in her thirties or forties in good health and CMV-seropositive.

The rearrangement uses TRBV4-2 and TRBJ1-1; no clear D. Per the germline V gene, CDR1 is LGHNA and CDR2 is YNFKEQ. V was clipped by 4 bases and J by 2 bases, with 11 bases between them. This CDR3 is 14 amino acids long. The CDR3 region is CASSRSQLNTEAFF. As DNA, the CDR3 is TGTGCCAGCAGCCGCTCACAGCTTAACACTGAAGCTTTCTTT.

The chain joins TRBV7-3 to TRBJ2-1; 13 bases are a match to TRBD2. CDR3 size: 17 residues. Germline CDR1 SGHTA, CDR2 FQGTGA. After removal of 2 bases from V and 3 bases from J, the junction contained 4 bases not matched to a gene. Here the CDR3 reads CASSLGGLAGVYNEQFF. CDR3 in DNA: TGTGCCAGCAGCTTAGGAGGACTAGCGGGAGTCTACAATGAGCAGTTCTTC.

The chain couples TRBV5-1 to TRBJ1-2; 9 nucleotides align to TRBD1. Germline trimming cut 5 bases from V and 8 bases from J; bases unmatched to any gene: 16. CDR3 size: 16 residues. The germline gives CDR1 SGHRS, CDR2 YFSETQ. The CDR3 loop reads CASSRRPTGGGDGYTF. The CDR3 DNA sequence: TGCGCCAGCAGTCGGCGACCGACAGGGGGTGGGGACGGCTACACCTTC. The full variable domain, with the rest looked up from reference TRBV5-1 and TRBJ1-2, is KAGVTQTPRYLIKTRGQQVTLSCSPISGHRSVSWYQQTPGQGLQFLFEYFSETQRNKGNFPGRFSGRQFSNSRSEMNVSTLELGDSALYLCASSRRPTGGGDGYTFGSGTRLTVV.

V is TRBV14 and J is TRBJ2-2; 9 bases are a match to TRBD2. This CDR3 spans 17 amino acids. CDR1 is SGHDN, CDR2 FVKESK, per germline. J gave up 0 bases and V 0 bases, and 2 bases lay outside the gene matches. DNA for the CDR3: TGTGCCAGCAGCCAAGAGCGGGGGGGTGCGAACACCGGGGAGCTGTTTTTT. Its protein is CASSQERGGANTGELFF.

The chain couples TRBV6-5 to TRBJ2-6; 8 positions match TRBD1. The CDR3 length is 15 residues. Germline V gene data show CDR1 as MNHEY and CDR2 as SVGAGI. V dropped 8 bases and J dropped 4; count of bases not matched to a gene: 7. The CDR3 sequence: CASRTGFAGANVLTF. The CDR3 DNA reads as TGTGCCAGCCGGACAGGGTTCGCCGGGGCCAACGTCCTGACTTTC.

The rearrangement joins TRBV2 to TRBJ1-6; 9 bases align to TRBD1. The V segment lost 8 bases and the J segment 7 bases; nucleotides outside the gene matches: 0. Germline CDR1 SNHLY, CDR2 FYNNEI. This CDR3 has 12 residues. CDR3 sequence: CASGTGNSPLHF. CDR3 DNA: TGTGCCAGCGGGACAGGGAATTCACCCCTCCACTTT.

V and J are TRBV4-3 and TRBJ2-5; 10 bases match TRBD2. CDR1 and CDR2 from the germline V gene are LGHNA and YSLEER. The length of the CDR3 is 15 residues. The trim removed 3 bases at V and 4 bases at J, leaving 5 bases unmatched. CDR3 DNA sequence: TGCGCCAGCAGCCATGGGACTAGCGACGGAGAGACCCAGTACTTC. Encoded protein: CASSHGTSDGETQYF.

The V call is TRBV7-2, the J call TRBJ2-5, with D possibly matching TRBD2 (6 bases). The J call may be incorrect, as the DNA end agrees better with TRBJ2-7. The germline CDR1 and CDR2 sequences are SGHTA and FQGNSA. CDR3 length: 13 amino acids. The CDR3 sequence: CASRGREAYEQYF. The CDR3 DNA reads as TGTGCCAGTAGAGGGCGGGAAGCCTACGAGCAGTACTTC.

The rearrangement joins TRBV2 to TRBJ2-4; weak D call: TRBD2 (7 bases). Germline lookup yields CDR1 SNHLY and CDR2 FYNNEI. This CDR3 is built from 16 residues. V lost 3 bases to trimming and J lost 1 base, with 13 bases between them. CDR3 protein: CASSEVGRGAKNIQYF. For the CDR3, the DNA is TGTGCCAGCAGTGAGGTGGGGAGGGGGGCCAAAAACATTCAGTACTTC.

This clone was recorded only once. The V call is TRBV27, the J call TRBJ2-7, with D possibly being TRBD2 (5 bases). The CDR3 is made up of 14 amino acids. Per the germline V gene, CDR1 is MNHEY and CDR2 is SMNVEV (reference sequence). The V end was cut by 3 bases, the J end by 2 bases, with 11 bases between. CDR3 bases: TGTGCCAGCAGTTTTAGCGACTCAACCTACGAGCAGTACTTC. Translated, it gives CASSFSDSTYEQYF.

This clone was observed once. The chain uses TRBV10-1 and TRBJ2-2, with 8 bases lining up with TRBD2. The junction had 8 bases not matched to a gene; V was cut back by 4 bases and J by 4 bases. CDR1 is WNHNN and CDR2 is SYGVQD in the germline V gene (reference sequence). The CDR3 is 16 residues long. The CDR3 here is CASSGPLRGVTGELFF. CDR3 DNA sequence: TGCGCCAGCAGTGGGCCCCTGCGGGGGGTCACCGGGGAGCTGTTTTTT.

The chain combines TRBV18 with TRBJ2-5, with TRBD1 as a possible D gene (6 bases). The V gene's germline CDR1 is KGHSH and CDR2 LQKENI. CDR3 length equals 14 residues. Trimming cost V 2 bases and J 5 bases, with 12 bases left between them. The CDR3 sequence is CASSPVGTTETQYF. The CDR3 DNA is TGTGCCAGCTCACCAGTCGGGACAACTGAGACCCAGTACTTC.

J is TRBJ1-1 and V is TRBV5-6, with D possibly being TRBD1 (6 bases). The CDR3 runs to 15 residues. V shed 0 bases and J shed 1 base, with 10 bases lying between them. Looked up from germline, CDR1 is SGHDT and CDR2 is YYEEEE. CDR3 amino acids: CASSLAPTGNTEAFF. The CDR3 DNA is TGTGCCAGCAGCTTGGCCCCGACAGGGAACACTGAAGCTTTCTTT.

The V call is TRBV5-1, the J call TRBJ2-5; 8 bases fit TRBD2. This CDR3 comprises 14 residues. Germline-derived CDR1 and CDR2 are SGHRS and YFSETQ. With 7 bases clipped from V and 4 bases from J, the junction kept 9 bases outside the gene matches. CDR3 bases: TGCGCCAGCTCCCCCCAGCGGGGGATAGAGACCCAGTACTTC. It is translated as CASSPQRGIETQYF.

CDR3 coding DNA: TGTGCCAGTAGTTACGGGGGGACCCAGTACTTC. This encodes CASSYGGTQYF. The chain is built from TRBV19 and TRBJ2-5; possibly TRBD2 for D (6 bases). Trimming pared 5 bases from V and 7 bases from J, leaving 8 bases between. The CDR3 covers 11 residues. The germline V gene encodes CDR1 LNHDA and CDR2 SQIVND (reference sequence).

The J gene is TRBJ2-7, the V gene TRBV7-9; tentatively, D is TRBD2 (5 bases). V lost 1 base, J lost 4 bases, and 11 bases lay in between. CDR3 length: 14 amino acids. Per germline, CDR1 SEHNR and CDR2 FQNEAQ (reference sequence). The CDR3 DNA sequence: TGTGCCAGCAGCTTAGGGTCCCGGGGATACGAGCAGTACTTC. Residues: CASSLGSRGYEQYF.

The gene calls are TRBV4-1 and TRBJ2-5, with 7 nucleotides matching TRBD2. The CDR3 length is 17 residues. Germline assignment: CDR1 MGHRA and CDR2 YSYEKL. J was trimmed by 1 base and V by 5 bases; bases with no gene match: 13. The CDR3 region has the DNA TGCGCCAGCAGCACCTTGGACCGAGCGGGGTTCCAAGAGACCCAGTACTTC. Translated: CASSTLDRAGFQETQYF.

This clone occurred a few times. CDR3 bases: TGTGCCAGCAGCCCGTGGAGAGGAGGGCCGGGTTCAGATACGCAGTATTTT. This gives the protein CASSPWRGGPGSDTQYF. The chain has TRBV7-6 and TRBJ2-3; D is possibly TRBD2 (6 bases). The V gene's germline CDR1 is SGHVS and CDR2 FNYEAQ. V was shortened by 5 bases and J by 4 bases, with 22 bases between the two germline ends. This CDR3 comprises 17 residues.

The chain recombines TRBV19 with TRBJ1-5, with 7 bases identical to TRBD1. The germline gives CDR1 LNHDA, CDR2 SQIVND (reference sequence). The V segment lost 4 bases and the J segment 7 bases; nucleotides outside the gene matches: 7. This CDR3 is 14 amino acids long. CDR3 loop: CASSRTGESQPQHF. The CDR3 DNA reads TGTGCCAGTAGTAGAACAGGGGAATCGCAGCCCCAGCATTTT. Full variable domain (outside the CDR3, taken from reference TRBV19 and TRBJ1-5): DGGITQSPKYLFRKEGQNVTLSCEQNLNHDAMYWYRQDPGQGLRLIYYSQIVNDFQKGDIAEGYSVSREKKESFPLTVTSAQKNPTAFYLCASSRTGESQPQHFGDGTRLSIL.

CDR3 region: CASSRQTSVVTDTQYF. CDR3 DNA: TGTGCCAGCAGCCGCCAGACTAGCGTAGTCACAGATACGCAGTATTTT. V is TRBV5-6 and J is TRBJ2-3, with 8 bases identical to TRBD2. V was pared by 4 bases and J by 2 bases, with 9 bases of the junction left unmatched. Germline V gives CDR1 SGHDT, CDR2 YYEEEE. The CDR3 runs 16 residues.

The chain couples TRBV9 to TRBJ1-2; D remains ambiguous. Germline CDR1 and CDR2: SGDLS and YYNGEE. V lost 0 bases and J 3 bases, leaving 6 bases between the germline ends. CDR3 length: 13 residues. The CDR3 spells CASSVGGYYGYTF. The CDR3 coding sequence is TGTGCCAGCAGCGTAGGAGGCTACTATGGCTACACCTTC.

The rearrangement uses TRBV15 and TRBJ1-1; D is perhaps TRBD1 (5 bases). The V and J ends lost 5 bases and 5 bases respectively, with 21 bases between them. CDR3 length: 16 amino acids. The germline CDR1 and CDR2 sequences are LNHNV and YYDKDF (reference sequence). The CDR3 region is CATSSEAGILGTEAFF. Here the CDR3 DNA reads TGTGCCACCAGCTCCGAGGCAGGGATTTTGGGGACTGAAGCTTTCTTT. The full variable domain, with the rest looked up from reference TRBV15 and TRBJ1-1, is DAMVIQNPRYQVTQFGKPVTLSCSQTLNHNVMYWYQQKSSQAPKLLFHYYDKDFNNEADTPDNFQSRRPNTSFCFLDIRSPGLGDTAMYLCATSSEAGILGTEAFFGQGTRLTVV.

This chain joins TRBV2 and TRBJ1-3; D call uncertain. Germline lookup yields CDR1 SNHLY and CDR2 FYNNEI. The CDR3 spans 15 residues. Trimming took 2 bases from V and 0 from J, leaving 8 bases between them. This chain's CDR3 is CASSEQATSGNTIYF. The CDR3 DNA reads as TGTGCCAGCAGTGAACAGGCTACCTCTGGAAACACCATATATTTT.

This clone was counted a few times. The V call is TRBV10-3, the J call TRBJ2-3, with 9 bases matching TRBD1. Per germline, CDR1 ENHRY and CDR2 SYGVKD. V gave up 5 bases and J gave up 0 bases; unmatched junction bases: 3. This CDR3 is built from 15 residues. For the CDR3, the DNA is TGTGCCATCAGTTCCGGGACAGGGAGCACAGATACGCAGTATTTT. Its translation: CAISSGTGSTDTQYF.

This clone was seen once. This chain uses TRBV4-1 with TRBJ2-5; possible D gene TRBD2, 6 bases. Germline V gene data show CDR1 as MGHRA and CDR2 as YSYEKL. The ends were cut back, 1 base at V and 5 bases at J, with 11 bases in the middle. The CDR3 has 14 residues. The CDR3, as DNA: TGCGCCAGCAGCCAAGTGCGGGGTAGGGAGACCCAGTACTTC. This sequence encodes CASSQVRGRETQYF.

The chain links TRBV7-2 to TRBJ2-7; 10 nucleotides align to TRBD1. The V gene end was trimmed by 0 bases and the J gene end by 0 bases; junction bases not matched to a gene: 2. Germline assignment: CDR1 SGHTA and CDR2 FQGNSA. The CDR3 has 16 amino acids. The CDR3 protein is CASSLATGGFSYEQYF. The CDR3 DNA reads TGTGCCAGCAGCTTAGCGACAGGGGGCTTCTCCTACGAGCAGTACTTC.

This clone was seen a handful of times. The chain employs TRBV18 and TRBJ2-5; 7 bases are a match to TRBD1. Germline-derived CDR1 and CDR2 are KGHSH and LQKENI. The CDR3 length is 14 residues. J gave up 4 bases and V 3 bases, and 5 bases lay outside the gene matches. DNA of the CDR3: TGTGCCAGCTCACCCCTCAACAGGGGAGAGACCCAGTACTTC. Translation gives CASSPLNRGETQYF. Full variable domain (rest looked up from reference TRBV18 and TRBJ2-5): NAGVMQNPRHLVRRRGQEARLRCSPMKGHSHVYWYRQLPEEGLKFMVYLQKENIIDESGMPKERFSAEFPKEGPSILRIQQVVRGDSAAYFCASSPLNRGETQYFGPGTRLLVL.

V and J are TRBV18 and TRBJ2-7; a weak D match, TRBD2 (5 bases). The CDR3 runs to 15 residues. V shed 5 bases and J shed 0 bases, with 14 bases lying between them. Germline lookup yields CDR1 KGHSH and CDR2 LQKENI. The CDR3 region is CASSALASFSYEQYF. The CDR3 region has the DNA TGTGCCAGCTCAGCCTTGGCTAGCTTCTCCTACGAGCAGTACTTC.